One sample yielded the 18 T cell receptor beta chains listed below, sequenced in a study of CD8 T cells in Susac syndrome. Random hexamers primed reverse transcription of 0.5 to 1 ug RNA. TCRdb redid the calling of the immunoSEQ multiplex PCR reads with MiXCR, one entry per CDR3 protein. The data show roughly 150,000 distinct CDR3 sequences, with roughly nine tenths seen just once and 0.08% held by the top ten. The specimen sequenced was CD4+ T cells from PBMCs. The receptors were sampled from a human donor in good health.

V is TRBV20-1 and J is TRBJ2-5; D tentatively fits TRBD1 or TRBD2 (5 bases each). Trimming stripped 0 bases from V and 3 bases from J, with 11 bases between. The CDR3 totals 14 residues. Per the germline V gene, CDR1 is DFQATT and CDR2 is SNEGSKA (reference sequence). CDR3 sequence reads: CSARDRRGEETQYF. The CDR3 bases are TGCAGTGCTAGAGATCGGAGAGGGGAAGAGACCCAGTACTTC.

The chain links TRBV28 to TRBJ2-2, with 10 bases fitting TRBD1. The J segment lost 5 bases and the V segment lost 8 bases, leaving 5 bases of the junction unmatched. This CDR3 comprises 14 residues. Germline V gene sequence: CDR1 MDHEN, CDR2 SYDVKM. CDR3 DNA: TGTGCCAGCTTCCGGGACAGGGGAACCGGGGAGCTGTTTTTT. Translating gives CASFRDRGTGELFF. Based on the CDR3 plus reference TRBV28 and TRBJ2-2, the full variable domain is DVKVTQSSRYLVKRTGEKVFLECVQDMDHENMFWYRQDPGLGLRLIYFSYDVKMKEKGDIPEGYSVSREKKERFSLILESASTNQTSMYLCASFRDRGTGELFFGEGSRLTVL.

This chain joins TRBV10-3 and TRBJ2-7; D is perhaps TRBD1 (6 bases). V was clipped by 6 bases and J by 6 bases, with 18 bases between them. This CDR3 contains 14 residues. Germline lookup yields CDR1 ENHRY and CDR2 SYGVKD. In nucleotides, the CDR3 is TGTGCCATCAGCCCATCAGGGGCGAGGACCGAGCAGTACTTC. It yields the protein CAISPSGARTEQYF.

CDR3 protein: CASSRQGLIDQPQHF. CDR3 DNA: TGTGCCAGCTCACGTCAGGGTCTGATCGATCAGCCCCAGCATTTT. The chain couples TRBV18 to TRBJ1-5, with D perhaps matching TRBD1 (5 bases). V was pared by 4 bases and J by 5 bases, with 15 bases between. Germline values: CDR1 KGHSH, CDR2 LQKENI. CDR3 length: 15 residues.

The CDR3 region has the DNA TGCGCCAGCAGCTTGGCCTCAGGGGGTTCTAACTATGGCTACACCTTC. As protein: CASSLASGGSNYGYTF. The gene calls are TRBV5-1 and TRBJ1-2, with 7 bases fitting TRBD1. The V gene end was trimmed by 0 bases and the J gene end by 0 bases; junction bases not matched to a gene: 5. The CDR3 spans 16 residues. The germline gives CDR1 SGHRS, CDR2 YFSETQ.

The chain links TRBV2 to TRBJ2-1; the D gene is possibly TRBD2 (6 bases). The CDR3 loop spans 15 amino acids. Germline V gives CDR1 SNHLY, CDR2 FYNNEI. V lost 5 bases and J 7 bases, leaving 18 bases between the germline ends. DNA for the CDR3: TGTGCCAGCAGTCCCCCGGGAGTTCTATATAATGAGCAGTTCTTC. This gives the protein CASSPPGVLYNEQFF.

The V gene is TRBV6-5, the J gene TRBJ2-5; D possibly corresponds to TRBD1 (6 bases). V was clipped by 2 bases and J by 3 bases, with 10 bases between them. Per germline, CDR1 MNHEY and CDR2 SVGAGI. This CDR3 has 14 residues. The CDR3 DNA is TGTGCCAGCAGTTACGGGGGCCGCGAAGAGACCCAGTACTTC. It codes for CASSYGGREETQYF.

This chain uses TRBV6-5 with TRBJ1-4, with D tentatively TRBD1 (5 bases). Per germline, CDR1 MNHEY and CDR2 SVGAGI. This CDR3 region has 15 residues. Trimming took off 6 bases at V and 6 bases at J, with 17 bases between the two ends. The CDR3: CASRHGRTTYEKLFF. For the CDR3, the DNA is TGTGCCAGCAGACATGGACGGACAACCTATGAAAAACTGTTTTTT.

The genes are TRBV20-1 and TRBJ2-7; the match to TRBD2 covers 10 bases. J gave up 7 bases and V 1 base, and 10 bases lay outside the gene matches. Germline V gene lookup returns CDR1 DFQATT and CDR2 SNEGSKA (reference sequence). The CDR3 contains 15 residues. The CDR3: CSARALAGTQEEQYF. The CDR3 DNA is TGCAGTGCTAGAGCACTAGCGGGGACTCAAGAAGAGCAGTACTTC.

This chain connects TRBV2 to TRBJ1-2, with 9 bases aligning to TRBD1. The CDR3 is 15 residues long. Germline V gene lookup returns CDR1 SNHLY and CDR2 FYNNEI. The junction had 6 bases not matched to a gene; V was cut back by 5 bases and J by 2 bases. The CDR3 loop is CASSTGTGTNYGYTF. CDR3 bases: TGTGCCAGCAGTACTGGGACAGGGACGAACTATGGCTACACCTTC.

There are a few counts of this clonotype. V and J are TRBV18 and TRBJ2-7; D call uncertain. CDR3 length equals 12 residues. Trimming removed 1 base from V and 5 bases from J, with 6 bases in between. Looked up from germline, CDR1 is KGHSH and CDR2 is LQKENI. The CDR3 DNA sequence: TGTGCCAGCTCACCACAGGGCCACGAGCAGTACTTC. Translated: CASSPQGHEQYF.

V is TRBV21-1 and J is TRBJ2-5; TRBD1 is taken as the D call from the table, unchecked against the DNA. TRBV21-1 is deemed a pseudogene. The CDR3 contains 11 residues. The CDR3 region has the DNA TGTGCCACCCCAGAGGGGCAGACCCAGTACTTC. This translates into CATPEGQTQYF.

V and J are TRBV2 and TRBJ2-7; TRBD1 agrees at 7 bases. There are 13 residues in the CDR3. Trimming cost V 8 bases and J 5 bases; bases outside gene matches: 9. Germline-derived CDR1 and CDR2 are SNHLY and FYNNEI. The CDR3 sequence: CASGIDRAHEQYF. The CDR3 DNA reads TGTGCCAGCGGGATAGACAGGGCCCACGAGCAGTACTTC. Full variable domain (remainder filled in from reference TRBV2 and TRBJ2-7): EPEVTQTPSHQVTQMGQEVILRCVPISNHLYFYWYRQILGQKVEFLVSFYNNEISEKSEIFDDQFSVERPDGSNFTLKIRSTKLEDSAMYFCASGIDRAHEQYFGPGTRLTVT.

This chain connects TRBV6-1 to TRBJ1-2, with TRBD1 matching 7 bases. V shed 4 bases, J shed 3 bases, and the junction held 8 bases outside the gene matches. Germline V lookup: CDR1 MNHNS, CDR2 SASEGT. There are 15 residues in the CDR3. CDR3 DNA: TGTGCCAGCAGTGGGACAGGAGCGTTTGACTATGGCTACACCTTC. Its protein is CASSGTGAFDYGYTF.

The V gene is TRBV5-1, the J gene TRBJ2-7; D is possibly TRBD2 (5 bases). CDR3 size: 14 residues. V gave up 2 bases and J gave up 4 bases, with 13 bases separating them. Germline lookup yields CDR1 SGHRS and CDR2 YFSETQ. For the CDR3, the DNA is TGCGCCAGCAGCTTATCCGGGATAATGTACGAGCAGTACTTC. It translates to CASSLSGIMYEQYF. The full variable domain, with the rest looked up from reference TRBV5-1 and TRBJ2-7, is KAGVTQTPRYLIKTRGQQVTLSCSPISGHRSVSWYQQTPGQGLQFLFEYFSETQRNKGNFPGRFSGRQFSNSRSEMNVSTLELGDSALYLCASSLSGIMYEQYFGPGTRLTVT.

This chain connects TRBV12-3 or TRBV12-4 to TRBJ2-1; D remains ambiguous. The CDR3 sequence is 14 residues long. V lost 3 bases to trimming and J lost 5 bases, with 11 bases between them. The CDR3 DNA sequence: TGTGCCAGCAGTTTCCGGAGTGGACACAATGAGCAGTTCTTC. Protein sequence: CASSFRSGHNEQFF.

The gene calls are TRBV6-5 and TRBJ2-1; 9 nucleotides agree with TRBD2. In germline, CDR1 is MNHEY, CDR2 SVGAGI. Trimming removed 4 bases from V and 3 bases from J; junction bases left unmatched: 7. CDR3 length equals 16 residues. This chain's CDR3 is CASSSFSGGYYNEQFF. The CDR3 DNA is TGTGCCAGCAGTTCCTTCAGCGGGGGGTACTACAATGAGCAGTTCTTC.

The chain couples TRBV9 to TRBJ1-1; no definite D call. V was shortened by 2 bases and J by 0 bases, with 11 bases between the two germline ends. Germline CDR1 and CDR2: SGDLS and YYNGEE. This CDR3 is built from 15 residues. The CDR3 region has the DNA TGTGCCAGCAGCGTTGGACCGAATATGAACACTGAAGCTTTCTTT. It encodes CASSVGPNMNTEAFF.